The rows below give T cell receptor beta chains drawn from one sample of a study of shared clonotypes between healthy human individuals. Some clones are missing from TCRdb's copy, which holds only in-frame ones; the method was immunoSEQ multiplex PCR. The sample lists approximately 700,000 clones, around 78% occurring once. The sample taken for sequencing was memory CD4+ T cells sorted from blood. These receptors all come from a woman younger than 45 in good health. Each CDR3 is given with its conserved first and last residue. The order of the fields is V gene, J gene, CDR3 protein.

v_call: TRBV27; j_call: TRBJ2-7; cdr3_aa: CASSLGSLAGIYEQYF
v_call: TRBV19; j_call: TRBJ2-7; cdr3_aa: CASSMGGIVYEQYF
v_call: TRBV7-3; j_call: TRBJ1-1; cdr3_aa: CASSPPGQGGTEAFF
v_call: TRBV28; j_call: TRBJ2-5; cdr3_aa: CASTQTSRLETQYF
v_call: TRBV18; j_call: TRBJ2-3; cdr3_aa: CASSPRTTDTQYF
v_call: TRBV18; j_call: TRBJ1-5; cdr3_aa: CASSPRQGDQPQHF
v_call: TRBV4-1; j_call: TRBJ2-3; cdr3_aa: CASSQAGADTQYF
v_call: TRBV19; j_call: TRBJ1-1; cdr3_aa: CASSPTQAVNTEAFF
v_call: TRBV28; j_call: TRBJ2-7; cdr3_aa: CASRNRTGPHEQYF
v_call: TRBV2; j_call: TRBJ2-7; cdr3_aa: CASSGTGTTVTYEQYF
v_call: TRBV5-1; j_call: TRBJ2-2; cdr3_aa: CASSLAGVIGELFF
v_call: TRBV7-8; j_call: TRBJ1-2; cdr3_aa: CASSLGGQVYNYGYTF
v_call: TRBV19; j_call: TRBJ1-2; cdr3_aa: CASSLTGLGYTF
v_call: TRBV6-5; j_call: TRBJ2-2; cdr3_aa: CASSYSQGVAGELFF
v_call: TRBV5-4; j_call: TRBJ2-5; cdr3_aa: CASSLEGGPETQYF
v_call: TRBV6-1; j_call: TRBJ2-1; cdr3_aa: CASSEARWTLQAPGNEQFF
v_call: TRBV7-9; j_call: TRBJ2-3; cdr3_aa: CASSLGTSGYTDTQYF
v_call: TRBV7-9; j_call: TRBJ2-1; cdr3_aa: CASGGSGYYNEQFF
v_call: TRBV4-1; j_call: TRBJ1-1; cdr3_aa: CASRAVTGLGNEAFF
v_call: TRBV5-1; j_call: TRBJ2-3; cdr3_aa: CASSPLWGSSTDTQYF
v_call: TRBV28; j_call: TRBJ1-5; cdr3_aa: CASLVTGKGPQHF
v_call: TRBV20-1; j_call: TRBJ2-5; cdr3_aa: CSARGQETQYF
v_call: TRBV6-6; j_call: -; cdr3_aa: CASSYFSGVAYEQYF
v_call: TRBV29-1; j_call: TRBJ1-3; cdr3_aa: CSANQGSGNTIYF
v_call: TRBV28; j_call: TRBJ1-2; cdr3_aa: CASCEGAGTNYGYTF
v_call: TRBV2; j_call: TRBJ2-6; cdr3_aa: CASILRSGPGGGANVLTF
v_call: TRBV6-6; j_call: TRBJ2-7; cdr3_aa: CASKRDYSYEQYF
v_call: TRBV28; j_call: TRBJ1-1; cdr3_aa: CASSFTARGTEAFF
v_call: TRBV29-1; j_call: TRBJ2-1; cdr3_aa: CSVGAPGMNEQFF
v_call: TRBV15; j_call: TRBJ1-1; cdr3_aa: CATSGWTGMNTEAFF
v_call: TRBV19; j_call: TRBJ2-1; cdr3_aa: CASSLWALAGDDEQFF
v_call: TRBV19; j_call: TRBJ1-4; cdr3_aa: CASSKIQSTNEKLFF
v_call: TRBV27; j_call: TRBJ2-3; cdr3_aa: CASRRTGGIILGDTQYF
v_call: TRBV5-1; j_call: TRBJ2-7; cdr3_aa: CASSFKAGRYEQYF
v_call: TRBV6-1; j_call: TRBJ1-4; cdr3_aa: CASSRATTNEKLFF
v_call: TRBV4-1; j_call: TRBJ2-1; cdr3_aa: CASSQLAGDGNEQFF
v_call: TRBV29-1; j_call: TRBJ1-5; cdr3_aa: CSVVGQGEDQPQHF
v_call: TRBV2; j_call: TRBJ1-2; cdr3_aa: CASRGLDREQGYTF
v_call: TRBV18; j_call: TRBJ2-1; cdr3_aa: CASSPRGLAGGYEQFF
v_call: TRBV4-1; j_call: TRBJ2-5; cdr3_aa: CASSQNRFETQYF
v_call: TRBV6-5; j_call: TRBJ2-7; cdr3_aa: CASRLTSAQNEQYF
v_call: TRBV6-4; j_call: TRBJ1-2; cdr3_aa: CASSEGANNYGYTF
v_call: TRBV30; j_call: TRBJ1-1; cdr3_aa: CAWSDDVATEAFF
v_call: TRBV21-1; j_call: TRBJ1-1; cdr3_aa: CASSHQPSGECEAFF
v_call: TRBV12-5; j_call: TRBJ2-3; cdr3_aa: CASGLGGTDTQYF
v_call: TRBV5-4; j_call: TRBJ1-2; cdr3_aa: CASSSAGTQLNYGYTF